This T cell receptor beta chain derives from a study of tumor-infiltrating lymphocytes in primary liver carcinoma. About the research overall: Patients comprised men and women whose ages fell between 30 and 69 years. All lesions had stage T1-T3 N0M0 and about 4.2 to 10 cm widths. Read depth, roughly 3.5 to 8 million productive TCRbeta reads, did not differ significantly between tissues. Findings and limits, study-wide: Tumors carried a top-250-clone fraction significantly exceeding that of blood (p = 0.039).

Co-extracted RNA and DNA came from roughly 20-30 mg of unsorted bulk tissue. Details on this clonotype: Its target is not known. A junction end diverges from the germline sequence, so it may reflect a read error.

Germline V gene data show CDR1 as MNHNS and CDR2 as SASEGT. This CDR3 has 16 residues. The input was roughly 0.5 ug total RNA; TCR beta cDNA was made from it with a constant-region primer. Libraries covering TCR beta were generated through three nested multiplex PCR rounds (using a slightly modified ARM-PCR). In the first two PCR rounds, TRBV1-TRBV30 forward primers were paired with a C-beta reverse primer, and each round lasted nine to ten cycles. TCRdb re-derived calls from the multiplex PCR reads in MiXCR, one entry per CDR3 protein. The sample contains 100,000 or so distinct CDR3 sequences, roughly 80% of which appear only once.

The clonotype originates from a man aged 35-49 years with primary liver carcinoma and hepatitis B virus infection. The specimen was liver tumor tissue from sampling region 3. Subset reported: tumor region T3, left-lateral pole. V is TRBV6-1 and J is TRBJ2-6; D might be TRBD1 (5 bases). The CDR3 nucleotides are TGTGCCAGCATTGAACATGGGTTAGCTGGGGCCAACGCCCTGACTTTC. Its translation is CASIEHGLAGANALTF.